The 16 T cell receptor beta chains below were found in one sample sequenced in a study of blood T cells in healthy people across ages. The use of a sample-barcoded 5' primer and a J-beta primer mix characterized a second PCR of about 7 to 12 cycles. TCRdb reanalysed the 5' RACE reads using MiXCR and keeps one entry per CDR3 protein. The data contain approximately 800,000 distinct CDR3 sequences, around 36% of them seen just once; the ten biggest clones take up 10% to 15%. Source material: blood. The receptors shown here come from a man aged 18 to 29 in good health.

The V call is TRBV12-3 or TRBV12-4, the J call TRBJ1-1; D unresolved. V lost 4 bases and J lost 0, with 12 bases in between. There are 15 residues in the CDR3. CDR3 in DNA: TGTGCCAGCAGTTATAGGAGGGAGATGAACACTGAAGCTTTCTTT. Translation gives CASSYRREMNTEAFF.

This clonotype was seen repeatedly, ten times or more. The chain couples TRBV6-2 or TRBV6-3 to TRBJ2-1; D unresolved. V was pared by 4 bases and J by 9 bases, with 19 bases between. The CDR3 is 15 residues long. Germline V lookup: CDR1 MNHEY, CDR2 SVGEGT. Written as DNA, the CDR3 is TGTGCCAGCAGTTGGACGTTGGCGGCCGCCCGTGAGCAGTTCTTC. Residues: CASSWTLAAAREQFF.

J is TRBJ1-5 and V is TRBV4-3; D is ambiguous. Trimming stripped 0 bases from V and 3 bases from J, with 9 bases between. CDR3 length: 15 amino acids. The germline gives CDR1 LGHNA, CDR2 YSLEER. The CDR3 region is CASSQEGRANQPQHF. The CDR3 nucleotides are TGCGCCAGCAGCCAAGAAGGGAGGGCCAATCAGCCCCAGCATTTT.

The chain carries TRBV7-2 and TRBJ1-2, with 8 positions matching TRBD1. From germline, CDR1 is SGHTA and CDR2 FQGNSA. This CDR3 is built from 16 residues. Unmatched junction bases numbered 11, after V lost 1 base and J lost 7 bases. For the CDR3, the DNA is TGTGCCAGCAGCTTAGGGGGCCAGGGGGCAAGGGGTGGCTACACCTTC. This translates into CASSLGGQGARGGYTF.

The CDR3 coding sequence is TGTGTCAGCAGGGTGGGGAGCTCCTACGAGCAGTACTTC. Encoded protein: CVSRVGSSYEQYF. V usage is TRBV21-1 and J usage is TRBJ2-7. TRBV21-1 is a pseudogene. The CDR3 is 13 residues long.

This clonotype showed up just a few times. The chain uses TRBV7-2 and TRBJ2-3; TRBD2 matches at 8 bases. The germline CDR1 and CDR2 sequences are SGHTA and FQGNSA. The CDR3 totals 16 residues. The V gene end was trimmed by 2 bases and the J gene end by 2 bases; junction bases not matched to a gene: 6. The CDR3 protein is CASSLQSGGYTDTQYF. DNA for the CDR3: TGTGCCAGCAGCTTACAAAGCGGGGGCTACACAGATACGCAGTATTTT.

The rearrangement uses TRBV5-4 and TRBJ1-1; TRBD1 matches 9 bases. CDR1 and CDR2 from the germline V gene are SGHNT and YYREEE (reference sequence). The junction had 9 bases not matched to a gene; V was cut back by 3 bases and J by 0 bases. The length of the CDR3 is 17 residues. Here the CDR3 DNA reads TGTGCCAGCAGCTATTCACCGGGACAGGGTATGAACACTGAAGCTTTCTTT. It codes for CASSYSPGQGMNTEAFF.

This clonotype was counted ten times or more. V gene TRBV5-1 combines with J gene TRBJ2-3; a weak D match, TRBD2 (6 bases). This CDR3 contains 15 residues. V lost 0 bases and J lost 0, with 8 bases in between. Germline V gene sequence: CDR1 SGHRS, CDR2 YFSETQ. DNA of the CDR3: TGCGCCAGCAGCTTGGAGCGGGCCAGCACAGATACGCAGTATTTT. Residues: CASSLERASTDTQYF.

This clonotype was seen at least ten times. This chain links TRBV7-3 with TRBJ2-1; possible D gene TRBD2, 7 bases. This CDR3 is built from 15 residues. Germline V gene data show CDR1 as SGHTA and CDR2 as FQGTGA. V lost 0 bases to trimming and J lost 6 bases, with 12 bases between them. CDR3 sequence reads: CASSLTGGGRNEQFF. The CDR3 DNA follows: TGTGCCAGCAGCTTAACTGGCGGGGGCCGCAATGAGCAGTTCTTC. Together with reference TRBV7-3 and TRBJ2-1, the CDR3 gives the full variable domain: GAGVSQTPSNKVTEKGKYVELRCDPISGHTALYWYRQSLGQGPEFLIYFQGTGAADDSGLPNDRFFAVRPEGSVSTLKIQRTERGDSAVYLCASSLTGGGRNEQFFGPGTRLTVL.

The chain is built from TRBV5-6 and TRBJ1-2; no clear D gene. Trimming pared 4 bases from V and 8 bases from J, leaving 18 bases between. CDR3 length: 14 residues. The germline CDR1 and CDR2 sequences are SGHDT and YYEEEE. Here the CDR3 reads CASSLPQGSSGYTF. In nucleotides, the CDR3 is TGTGCCAGCAGCCTCCCCCAAGGTTCGAGCGGCTACACCTTC.

J is TRBJ2-1 and V is TRBV12-3 or TRBV12-4; a possible D gene is TRBD1 (7 bases). The CDR3 has 14 amino acids. Trimming took off 6 bases at V and 4 bases at J, with 13 bases between the two ends. The chain's CDR3 is CASRRDSGYNEQFF. As DNA, the CDR3 is TGTGCCAGCAGAAGGGACAGCGGGTACAATGAGCAGTTCTTC.

The genes are TRBV10-3 and TRBJ2-7; D may match TRBD1 or TRBD2 (6 bases each). The J call may be in error: the DNA end matches TRBJ2-5 better. The length of the CDR3 is 13 residues. Germline V lookup: CDR1 ENHRY, CDR2 SYGVKD. CDR3 DNA: TGTGCCATCAGCGGAGGGGGAGATGAGACCCAGTACTTC. Residues: CAISGGGDETQYF.

A single count supports this clonotype. The chain is built from TRBV2 and TRBJ2-5; TRBD2 agrees at 7 bases. V lost 7 bases, J lost 1 base, and 6 bases stayed unmatched. Germline V lookup: CDR1 SNHLY, CDR2 FYNNEI. There are 14 residues in the CDR3. This CDR3 reads CASKSQRGQETQYF. The CDR3 DNA is TGTGCCAGCAAATCACAGCGGGGCCAAGAGACCCAGTACTTC.

This clonotype turned up a few times. The chain joins TRBV10-3 to TRBJ2-3, with 7 bases identical to TRBD1. The V gene's germline CDR1 is ENHRY and CDR2 SYGVKD. The CDR3 covers 14 residues. The V gene end was trimmed by 8 bases and the J gene end by 3 bases; junction bases not matched to a gene: 8. The CDR3 sequence: CAIQGDGVTDTQYF. The CDR3, as DNA: TGTGCCATCCAGGGGGATGGGGTAACAGATACGCAGTATTTT.

This chain uses TRBV7-8 with TRBJ1-3, with D perhaps matching TRBD1 (5 bases). CDR1 is SGHVS and CDR2 is FQNEAQ in the germline V gene. V lost 2 bases and J 8 bases, leaving 19 bases between the germline ends. The length of the CDR3 is 16 residues. The CDR3 nucleotides read TGTGCCAGCAGCTTATTAGGGCCGGGCAGGGACGACACCATATATTTT. As protein: CASSLLGPGRDDTIYF.

The chain employs TRBV5-5 and TRBJ2-1, with D possibly being TRBD1 (5 bases). Germline V gene data show CDR1 as SGHKS and CDR2 as YYEKEE (reference sequence). The CDR3 runs to 15 residues. With 0 bases removed from V and 3 bases from J, the gap between germline ends came to 10 bases. CDR3: CASSLEQGSYNEQFF. The CDR3 bases are TGTGCCAGCAGCTTGGAGCAGGGAAGCTACAATGAGCAGTTCTTC.